This entry lists 25 T cell receptor beta chains sequenced from one sample in a study of CD8 T cells in ankylosing spondylitis. TCRdb ran MiXCR on the 5' RACE reads and lists one entry per CDR3 protein. This sample has 250,000 to 350,000 distinct CDR3 sequences, with roughly 20% found just once. The sample consisted of blood, either unsorted or a sorted T cell fraction (not recorded which). The receptors were gathered from a male donor with ankylosing spondylitis or in good health (not recorded which).

This clonotype was counted between two and nine times. The gene calls are TRBV9 and TRBJ2-1; TRBD2 matches 7 bases. The CDR3 is 16 residues long. V lost 0 bases and J lost 4; bases outside the gene matches: 7. Looked up from germline, CDR1 is SGDLS and CDR2 is YYNGEE. The CDR3 protein is CASSVGEGGYYNEQFF. In DNA, the CDR3 is TGTGCCAGCAGCGTAGGGGAGGGCGGGTATTACAATGAGCAGTTCTTC.

This clonotype came up many times. V and J are TRBV10-3 and TRBJ1-3; no clear D. V lost 7 bases, J lost 0 bases, and 4 bases lay in between. The CDR3 sequence is 12 residues long. Germline V gives CDR1 ENHRY, CDR2 SYGVKD. The DNA of the CDR3 is TGTGCCATCACAGGCTCTGGAAACACCATATATTTT. This gives the protein CAITGSGNTIYF.

The V call is TRBV15, the J call TRBJ2-1; no clear D. Per the germline V gene, CDR1 is LNHNV and CDR2 is YYDKDF (reference sequence). The CDR3 is made up of 14 amino acids. Trimming took off 2 bases at V and 5 bases at J, with 10 bases between the two ends. The CDR3 region is CATSRNEAHNEQFF. For the CDR3, the DNA is TGTGCCACCAGCAGAAATGAAGCTCACAATGAGCAGTTCTTC.

The V and J genes are TRBV6-6 and TRBJ2-6; no clear D. The V end was cut by 6 bases, the J end by 2 bases, with 5 bases between. This CDR3 comprises 13 residues. From germline, CDR1 is MNHNY and CDR2 SVGAGI (reference sequence). The CDR3: CASRSPGANVLTF. The CDR3 DNA follows: TGTGCCAGCAGAAGCCCTGGGGCCAACGTCCTGACTTTC.

The gene calls are TRBV5-1 and TRBJ2-1, with 10 bases lining up with TRBD2. The CDR3 has 15 residues. With V trimmed by 3 bases and J by 5 bases, 5 bases remained unmatched. Germline V gene data show CDR1 as SGHRS and CDR2 as YFSETQ. The CDR3 here is CASSSGLADDNEQFF. The CDR3, as DNA: TGCGCCAGCAGCTCCGGACTAGCGGATGACAATGAGCAGTTCTTC. Using reference TRBV5-1 and TRBJ2-1 for the parts outside the CDR3, the full variable domain is KAGVTQTPRYLIKTRGQQVTLSCSPISGHRSVSWYQQTPGQGLQFLFEYFSETQRNKGNFPGRFSGRQFSNSRSEMNVSTLELGDSALYLCASSSGLADDNEQFFGPGTRLTVL.

At least ten counts were recorded for this clonotype. V gene TRBV9 combines with J gene TRBJ2-5; D unclear. CDR1 and CDR2 from the germline V gene are SGDLS and YYNGEE. Trimming removed 0 bases from V and 1 base from J, with 7 bases in between. This CDR3 has 14 residues. The CDR3 nucleotides are TGTGCCAGCAGCGTAGCGGCGGTCCAAGAGACCCAGTACTTC. This codes for CASSVAAVQETQYF.

V is TRBV20-1 and J is TRBJ2-7, with D uncertain. Germline CDR1 reads DFQATT; CDR2 reads SNEGSKA (reference sequence). The CDR3 is 12 residues long. The V end lost 3 bases, the J end lost 3 bases, and 9 bases lay between the germline ends. The CDR3 DNA reads TGCAGTGCTAGTGGGCAGAACTACGAGCAGTACGTC. Its translation: CSASGQNYEQYV.

This clonotype came up many times. The V and J genes are TRBV20-1 and TRBJ2-3, with 7 bases lining up with TRBD2. Unmatched junction bases numbered 15, after V lost 0 bases and J lost 6 bases. Germline lookup yields CDR1 DFQATT and CDR2 SNEGSKA (reference sequence). This CDR3 is built from 17 residues. In DNA, the CDR3 is TGCAGTGCTAGAGATCTTGTTGTTGCGGGGGTTAGGGATACGCAGTATTTT. Encoded protein: CSARDLVVAGVRDTQYF.

This clonotype was seen only a few times. This sequence joins TRBV5-1 and TRBJ2-7; D is uncertain. This CDR3 has 13 residues. With 0 bases removed from V and 3 bases from J, the gap between germline ends came to 7 bases. Germline CDR1 and CDR2: SGHRS and YFSETQ. CDR3 amino acids: CASSLGVDYEQYV. CDR3 bases: TGCGCCAGCAGCTTGGGTGTCGACTACGAGCAGTACGTC.

V usage is TRBV6-1 and J usage is TRBJ2-5; D call uncertain. This CDR3 contains 10 residues. Germline assignment: CDR1 MNHNS and CDR2 SASEGT. V was clipped by 7 bases and J by 5 bases, with 5 bases between them. CDR3 in amino acids: CASKKETQYF. Written as DNA, the CDR3 is TGTGCCAGCAAGAAGGAGACCCAGTACTTC.

This clonotype was observed a handful of times. At one of its ends the junction is not consistent with the germline gene, which may arise from a read error. The chain is built from TRBV7-7 and TRBJ2-2; D gene unclear. CDR3 length: 15 residues. Germline CDR1 reads SSHAT; CDR2 reads FNYEAQ (reference sequence). The DNA for the CDR3 is TGTGCTAGCAGCAGGCTGGACGGGTACACCGGGGAGCTGTTTTTT. Amino acids: CASSRLDGYTGELFF.

This clonotype was detected only a few times. The chain is built from TRBV5-6 and TRBJ1-2; D gene uncertain. Germline loops: CDR1 SGHDT, CDR2 YYEEEE. Between the trimmed V and J ends, which lost 2 bases and 3 bases, there was a span of 17 bases. The CDR3 extends over 16 amino acids. The DNA of the CDR3 is TGTGCCAGCAGCTTTAGTCTGGCGCAGATGGACTATGGCTACACCTTC. This codes for CASSFSLAQMDYGYTF.

With respect to this clonotype: A read error may be the cause here, since a much bigger clone is one base away. The V and J genes are TRBV20-1 and TRBJ2-3, with 9 nucleotides matching TRBD2. CDR1 DFQATT and CDR2 SNEGSKA come from the germline V gene (reference sequence). This CDR3 spans 16 amino acids. V was clipped by 0 bases and J by 9 bases; unmatched bases: 13. Here the CDR3 DNA reads TGCAGTGCTAGAGATAGTATGGCTAGCGGGGCCCGGACGCAGTATTTT. It encodes CSARDSMASGARTQYF.

CDR3 region: CASTTYSEKLFF. In DNA form, the CDR3 reads TGTGCCAGCACAACTTACAGCGAAAAACTGTTTTTT. The chain couples TRBV7-9 to TRBJ1-4; D gene unclear. Trimming removed 7 bases at V and 8 bases at J, with 11 bases between. The CDR3 length is 12 residues. Germline CDR1 reads SEHNR; CDR2 reads FQNEAQ (reference sequence). The full variable domain, rest sourced from reference TRBV7-9 and TRBJ1-4, is DTGVSQNPRHKITKRGQNVTFRCDPISEHNRLYWYRQTLGQGPEFLTYFQNEAQLEKSRLLSDRFSAERPKGSFSTLEIQRTEQGDSAMYLCASTTYSEKLFFGSGTQLSVL.

In its sample, this clonotype was seen a few times. The J gene is TRBJ2-4, the V gene TRBV27, with 7 bases matching TRBD2. Germline V gene sequence: CDR1 MNHEY, CDR2 SMNVEV (reference sequence). The CDR3 is 16 amino acids. V trimming: 6 bases; J trimming: 0 bases; junction bases outside the gene matches: 8. For the CDR3, the DNA is TGTGCCAGCAGCCATTGGGGGGGGGGAGCCAAAAACATTCAGTACTTC. Translated: CASSHWGGGAKNIQYF.

The chain joins TRBV5-4 to TRBJ2-2; D remains unclear. V lost 4 bases and J 3 bases, leaving 13 bases between the germline ends. This CDR3 is built from 15 residues. From germline, CDR1 is SGHNT and CDR2 YYREEE (reference sequence). The CDR3 nucleotides read TGTGCCAGCAGCCCCCCGGCACGCGACACCGGGGAGCTGTTTTTT. Amino acid sequence: CASSPPARDTGELFF.

This clonotype was counted ten times or more. The chain recombines TRBV5-1 with TRBJ2-3, with TRBD1 matching 8 bases. The ends lost 4 bases at V and 1 base at J; junction bases unmatched: 5. Germline V gene lookup returns CDR1 SGHRS and CDR2 YFSETQ. The CDR3 is made up of 15 amino acids. DNA of the CDR3: TGCGCCAGCAGCACCGGACAGGGTGGCACAGATACGCAGTATTTT. This encodes CASSTGQGGTDTQYF.

The V and J genes are TRBV9 and TRBJ1-1; the D is unclear. Looked up from germline, CDR1 is SGDLS and CDR2 is YYNGEE. Deletions cut 3 bases from V and 4 bases from J, with 16 bases between. This CDR3 has 15 residues. CDR3 sequence (DNA): TGTGCCAGCAGCGCGAGGTCGCGCGGCGGCACTGAAGCTTTCTTT. Amino acids: CASSARSRGGTEAFF.

The J gene is TRBJ1-5, the V gene TRBV27, with 9 positions matching TRBD1. CDR1 and CDR2 from the germline V gene are MNHEY and SMNVEV (reference sequence). This CDR3 spans 16 amino acids. The trim removed 5 bases at V and 0 bases at J, leaving 5 bases unmatched. CDR3 sequence reads: CASSPGTGFSNQPQHF. The CDR3 DNA reads TGTGCCAGCAGTCCCGGGACAGGGTTTAGCAATCAGCCCCAGCATTTT.

This clonotype was seen more than once but under ten times. This chain uses TRBV5-1 with TRBJ2-3; 14 nucleotides match TRBD2. The V segment lost 6 bases and the J segment 4 bases; nucleotides outside the gene matches: 4. CDR1 and CDR2 (germline): SGHRS, YFSETQ. The CDR3 totals 15 residues. Written as DNA, the CDR3 is TGCGCCAGCAACAGACTAGCGGGAGGGTCAGATACGCAGTATTTT. This gives the protein CASNRLAGGSDTQYF.

This clonotype occurred many times. V and J are TRBV12-3 or TRBV12-4 and TRBJ2-1, with 11 bases fitting TRBD2. The junction had 8 bases not matched to a gene; V was cut back by 3 bases and J by 7 bases. This CDR3 has 16 amino acids. The CDR3 DNA reads as TGTGCCAGCAGTTTCCGCACTAGCGGGAGTATAAATGAGCAGTTCTTC. Amino acids: CASSFRTSGSINEQFF.

This rearrangement joins TRBV27 to TRBJ2-2, with D possibly matching TRBD1 (6 bases). Germline CDR1 MNHEY, CDR2 SMNVEV (reference sequence). V lost 5 bases, J lost 6 bases, and 13 bases lay in between. The CDR3 has 14 amino acids. DNA of the CDR3: TGTGCCAGCAGTCTTACAGGGAAGGCCGGGGAGCTGTTTTTT. Its protein is CASSLTGKAGELFF.

This clonotype was recorded at least ten times. The rearrangement links TRBV29-1 to TRBJ2-1, with 11 bases identical to TRBD2. Germline V CDR1 and CDR2: SQVTM, ANQGSEA. The CDR3 has 16 residues. Unmatched junction bases numbered 9, after V lost 6 bases and J lost 2 bases. CDR3 sequence reads: CSVKGLTSGAYNEQFF. The CDR3 DNA is TGCAGCGTGAAGGGGCTGACTAGCGGGGCCTACAATGAGCAGTTCTTC.

This clonotype turned up a few times. V usage is TRBV6-6 and J usage is TRBJ2-3; the D is unclear. Germline V gene data show CDR1 as MNHNY and CDR2 as SVGAGI (reference sequence). The CDR3 sequence is 13 residues long. Trimming cost V 2 bases and J 6 bases, with 9 bases left between them. The CDR3 coding sequence is TGTGCCAGCAGTTACCGGGTAGTGGATACGCAGTATTTT. This codes for CASSYRVVDTQYF.

The chain carries TRBV29-1 and TRBJ1-3, with TRBD1 identical over 10 bases. Germline CDR1 SQVTM, CDR2 ANQGSEA. V lost 6 bases and J lost 2; bases outside the gene matches: 7. The CDR3 has 15 residues. The CDR3 sequence: CSVGDRGLPGNTIYF. As DNA, the CDR3 is TGCAGCGTGGGTGACAGGGGGCTACCTGGAAACACCATATATTTT.